Below, 30 T cell receptor beta chains from the same sample are listed, as sequenced in a study of CD8+CD57+ T cells in acquired aplastic anemia. Sequencing was done on patients that had shown CD8+CD57+ cell expansion by flow cytometry. Profiling of TCR beta VDJ combinations and CDR3 sequences used genomic DNA as template. TCRdb reprocessed the reads with MiXCR, giving one entry per CDR3 protein. The sample gives a few hundred thousand distinct CDR3 sequences, roughly 45% of which show up once; just under 20% is in the top ten. The specimen sequenced was sorted CD4+, CD8+, or CD8+CD57+ T cells (not recorded which) from PBMCs. The receptors derive from a human donor with aplastic anemia.

This clonotype was detected ten times or more. The V and J genes are TRBV7-9 and TRBJ1-5, with D maybe TRBD1 (6 bases). This CDR3 contains 15 residues. V was shortened by 3 bases and J by 5 bases, with 14 bases between the two germline ends. Germline CDR1 and CDR2: SEHNR and FQNEAQ (reference sequence). The CDR3 coding sequence is TGTGCCAGCAGCTTGGGGGGCCTAGGGTATCAGCCCCAGCATTTT. It yields the protein CASSLGGLGYQPQHF.

On this clonotype itself: Just one base apart from a much larger clone, this may be a read error. The rearrangement joins TRBV7-9 to TRBJ2-5, with 8 bases that match TRBD1. The CDR3 is made up of 15 amino acids. Germline CDR1 SEHNR, CDR2 FQNEAQ (reference sequence). Here the CDR3 DNA reads TGTGCCAGCGGCTTAGCGAGGACAGGGCAAGAGACCCAGTACTTC. Translating it yields CASGLARTGQETQYF.

The V and J genes are TRBV2 and TRBJ1-2; D remains ambiguous. V was cut by 7 bases and J by 3 bases, with 15 bases left in between. The germline V gene encodes CDR1 SNHLY and CDR2 FYNNEI. This CDR3 contains 14 residues. CDR3 sequence (DNA): TGTGCCAGCATGTTGACGTCCAGCTACTATGGCTACACCTTC. Translating it yields CASMLTSSYYGYTF.

Only a few counts were recorded for this clonotype. This sequence may be a read error, since a much larger clone differs from it by one base. The V gene is TRBV7-3, the J gene TRBJ2-3; D is possibly TRBD2 (5 bases). CDR1 and CDR2 (germline): SGHTA, FQGTGA. This CDR3 has 15 residues. V was clipped by 6 bases and J by 2 bases, with 15 bases between them. The CDR3 here is CASREAARPTDTQYF. Written as DNA, the CDR3 is TGTGCCAGCAGGGAGGCCGCCCGTCCCACAGATACGCAGTATTTT.

The chain employs TRBV7-3 and TRBJ1-3, with D maybe TRBD1 (6 bases). Deletions cut 6 bases from V and 4 bases from J, with 19 bases between. Germline values: CDR1 SGHTA, CDR2 FQGTGA. This CDR3 contains 16 residues. The chain's CDR3 is CASRVSDRKAGNTIYF. The CDR3, as DNA: TGTGCCAGCAGGGTTTCTGACAGGAAGGCCGGAAACACCATATATTTT.

This clonotype was detected ten times or more. The rearrangement uses TRBV5-1 and TRBJ2-1; TRBD2 matches at 10 bases. Germline lookup yields CDR1 SGHRS and CDR2 YFSETQ. This CDR3 spans 14 amino acids. Trimming cost V 4 bases and J 4 bases; bases outside gene matches: 2. CDR3 nucleotide sequence: TGCGCCAGCAGCGTTAGCGGGGGGTACAATGAGCAGTTCTTC. It codes for CASSVSGGYNEQFF.

This clonotype was found many times. This chain joins TRBV2 and TRBJ2-4; D is tentatively TRBD1 or TRBD2 (5 bases each). The V gene lost 6 bases and the J gene lost 7 bases, with 10 bases spanning the gap. Germline V gives CDR1 SNHLY, CDR2 FYNNEI. The CDR3 spans 12 residues. The CDR3, as DNA: TGTGCCAGCAGGTGGGACGGGAACATTCAGTACTTC. Protein product: CASRWDGNIQYF.

V gene TRBV2 combines with J gene TRBJ2-2; tentatively, D is TRBD2 (5 bases). The CDR3 loop spans 13 amino acids. Per germline, CDR1 SNHLY and CDR2 FYNNEI. The V and J ends lost 4 bases and 3 bases respectively, with 6 bases between them. CDR3 amino acids: CASSGEYTGELFF. The CDR3, as DNA: TGTGCCAGCAGTGGGGAGTACACCGGGGAGCTGTTTTTT.

The chain joins TRBV18 to TRBJ1-5, with D tentatively TRBD1 (5 bases). The CDR3 loop spans 15 amino acids. V dropped 3 bases and J dropped 4 bases, with 13 bases sitting between them. The germline gives CDR1 KGHSH, CDR2 LQKENI. In DNA, the CDR3 is TGTGCCAGCTCACCCATTCAGGGCCTTAATCAGCCCCAGCATTTT. Translated: CASSPIQGLNQPQHF.

This clonotype has a handful of counts. The CDR3 sequence: CASSLEGRGGYEQYF. The CDR3 coding sequence is TGTGCCAGCAGCTTAGAGGGACGGGGAGGATACGAGCAGTACTTC. The J gene is TRBJ2-7, the V gene TRBV11-2; the D gene is possibly TRBD2 (6 bases). Germline V gene sequence: CDR1 SGHAT, CDR2 FQNNGV. V gave up 0 bases and J gave up 4 bases, with 13 bases separating them. This CDR3 is built from 15 residues.

This clonotype came up a few times. This rearrangement joins TRBV6-5 to TRBJ1-2; D is perhaps TRBD1 (6 bases). CDR1 and CDR2 from the germline V gene are MNHEY and SVGAGI. Trimming shortened V by 2 bases and J by 10 bases, and 20 bases separated the two germline ends. The CDR3 has 15 amino acids. CDR3 coding DNA: TGTGCCAGCAGTTACGCCGGACAGCTTGGGGATGACTACACCTTC. It translates to CASSYAGQLGDDYTF.

The chain joins TRBV19 to TRBJ2-2; 12 nucleotides agree with TRBD2. This CDR3 comprises 16 residues. CDR1 LNHDA and CDR2 SQIVND come from the germline V gene (reference sequence). V shed 8 bases and J 6 bases; nucleotides not matched to a gene: 10. The CDR3: CASGILAGGPAGELFF. As DNA, the CDR3 is TGTGCCAGTGGAATTCTAGCGGGGGGGCCGGCCGGGGAGCTGTTTTTT.

V and J are TRBV20-1 and TRBJ2-1; D gene ambiguous. Matching the DNA end better, TRBJ2-5 makes the J call doubtful. Per the germline V gene, CDR1 is DFQATT and CDR2 is SNEGSKA (reference sequence). The CDR3 consists of 12 residues. CDR3 nucleotide sequence: TGCAGTGCTAGGTCGTACCAAGAGACCCAGTACTTC. It yields the protein CSARSYQETQYF.

The count of this clonotype is one. The chain links TRBV19 to TRBJ1-2; 10 nucleotides agree with TRBD1. The germline V gene has CDR1 LNHDA and CDR2 SQIVND (reference sequence). The CDR3 runs 15 residues. V was pared by 4 bases and J by 4 bases, with 6 bases of the junction left unmatched. DNA for the CDR3: TGTGCCAGTAGTACGACAGGGGGCTTGGGCTATGGCTACACCTTC. Translated, it gives CASSTTGGLGYGYTF.

This sequence joins TRBV20-1 and TRBJ1-1; D is uncertain. This CDR3 is 11 amino acids long. V was shortened by 6 bases and J by 4 bases, with 9 bases between the two germline ends. CDR1 DFQATT and CDR2 SNEGSKA come from the germline V gene (reference sequence). The CDR3 sequence: CSALYITEAFF. For the CDR3, the DNA is TGCAGTGCCCTCTATATCACTGAAGCTTTCTTT.

The chain is built from TRBV20-1 and TRBJ1-1, with D hard to call. CDR1 is DFQATT, CDR2 SNEGSKA, per germline (reference sequence). V shed 2 bases and J shed 5 bases, with 12 bases lying between them. The CDR3 has 13 amino acids. CDR3 DNA: TGCAGTGCTAGATCAGATTTACTGACTGAAGCTTTCTTT. Its translation: CSARSDLLTEAFF.

This sequence joins TRBV7-9 and TRBJ2-3, with TRBD2 identical over 8 bases. From germline, CDR1 is SEHNR and CDR2 FQNEAQ (reference sequence). The CDR3 has 15 amino acids. Losses at the gene ends were 5 bases for V and 2 bases for J; bases not matched to a gene: 6. The CDR3: CASSLRGGPTDTQYF. CDR3 DNA: TGTGCCAGCAGCCTCCGGGGGGGGCCCACAGATACGCAGTATTTT.

J is TRBJ2-5 and V is TRBV20-1; D possibly corresponds to TRBD1 (6 bases). This CDR3 spans 13 amino acids. Per germline, CDR1 DFQATT and CDR2 SNEGSKA (reference sequence). The germline V and J ends were trimmed by 4 bases and 9 bases, with 18 bases remaining between them. CDR3 in amino acids: CSANRQANQPQYF. CDR3 nucleotide sequence: TGCAGTGCTAACCGACAGGCCAATCAGCCCCAGTACTTC.

The rearrangement joins TRBV19 to TRBJ2-5; perhaps TRBD1 as D (6 bases). V was pared by 7 bases and J by 9 bases, with 21 bases between. CDR1 and CDR2 (germline): LNHDA, SQIVND (reference sequence). This CDR3 contains 14 residues. The DNA for the CDR3 is TGTGCCAGTACTCCCACAGGGCTCGGGCAGCCCCAGTACTTC. Amino acid sequence: CASTPTGLGQPQYF.

Many counts were recorded for this clonotype. The J gene is TRBJ1-6, the V gene TRBV14; TRBD1 matches at 7 bases. Germline CDR1 SGHDN, CDR2 FVKESK. The CDR3 totals 14 residues. V lost 4 bases and J lost 7; bases outside the gene matches: 4. The CDR3 sequence: CASSLGTDNSPLHF. DNA for the CDR3: TGTGCCAGCAGCCTTGGGACAGACAATTCACCCCTCCACTTT. The full variable domain, completed using reference TRBV14 and TRBJ1-6, is EAGVTQFPSHSVIEKGQTVTLRCDPISGHDNLYWYRRVMGKEIKFLLHFVKESKQDESGMPNNRFLAERTGGTYSTLKVQPAELEDSGVYFCASSLGTDNSPLHFGNGTRLTVT.

The chain employs TRBV15 and TRBJ2-7; 11 positions match TRBD1. V gave up 0 bases and J gave up 6 bases; unmatched junction bases: 7. The CDR3 is 16 residues long. Germline CDR1 and CDR2: LNHNV and YYDKDF (reference sequence). The CDR3 DNA sequence: TGTGCCACCAGCAGAGATCAGGGACAGGGGGGCGTCGAGCAGTACTTC. Protein: CATSRDQGQGGVEQYF.

The chain joins TRBV20-1 to TRBJ2-1; the D gene is possibly TRBD1 (5 bases). This CDR3 region has 13 residues. The V end lost 0 bases, the J end lost 9 bases, and 12 bases lay between the germline ends. Looked up from germline, CDR1 is DFQATT and CDR2 is SNEGSKA (reference sequence). In DNA form, the CDR3 reads TGCAGTGCTAGAGAGCAAGGGGCTTCTGAGCAGTTCTTC. This translates into CSAREQGASEQFF.

V is TRBV5-1 and J is TRBJ2-5, with D perhaps matching TRBD1 (5 bases). Looked up from germline, CDR1 is SGHRS and CDR2 is YFSETQ. Trimming cost V 7 bases and J 1 base, with 17 bases left between them. This CDR3 contains 15 residues. The CDR3 here is CASCEGARAQETQYF. The CDR3 DNA reads TGCGCCAGCTGCGAAGGGGCCCGGGCCCAAGAGACCCAGTACTTC.

This clonotype was picked up many times. V is TRBV11-2 and J is TRBJ1-4; D may be TRBD1 (5 bases). The length of the CDR3 is 14 residues. Germline CDR1 and CDR2: SGHAT and FQNNGV. Deletions cut 3 bases from V and 1 base from J, with 6 bases between. The CDR3 nucleotides are TGTGCCAGCAGCTTTGGGGGAACTAATGAAAAACTGTTTTTT. This translates into CASSFGGTNEKLFF.

The chain is built from TRBV20-1 and TRBJ2-7; 7 bases match TRBD1. CDR3 length: 14 amino acids. The germline V gene has CDR1 DFQATT and CDR2 SNEGSKA (reference sequence). V was clipped by 6 bases and J by 4 bases; unmatched bases: 12. The CDR3 is CSATTGNDDYEQYF. Here the CDR3 DNA reads TGCAGTGCCACGACAGGGAACGATGATTACGAGCAGTACTTC.

This rearrangement joins TRBV7-2 to TRBJ2-7, with TRBD2 identical over 11 bases. Judging by the DNA end, TRBJ2-5 fits better; the J call may be wrong. This CDR3 has 15 residues. The germline CDR1 and CDR2 sequences are SGHTA and FQGNSA. CDR3 DNA sequence: TGTGCCAGCAGCCGTAGCGGGGGGGCCATAAAGACCCAGTACTTC. Translating gives CASSRSGGAIKTQYF.

This clonotype was seen repeatedly, ten times or more. J is TRBJ2-7 and V is TRBV2; D remains unclear. Germline V gives CDR1 SNHLY, CDR2 FYNNEI. The V gene lost 1 base and the J gene lost 2 bases, with 9 bases spanning the gap. The CDR3 runs 14 residues. The CDR3 here is CASSEESGPYEQYF. As DNA, the CDR3 is TGTGCCAGCAGTGAAGAGAGTGGACCCTACGAGCAGTACTTC.

This clonotype was detected many times. The chain uses TRBV5-4 and TRBJ1-2; D remains ambiguous. The germline gives CDR1 SGHNT, CDR2 YYREEE (reference sequence). Trimming left V 0 bases short and J 3 bases short, with 12 bases between. This CDR3 is built from 15 residues. The CDR3 DNA follows: TGTGCCAGCAGCTTGGTTAGGGATCTGGACTATGGCTACACCTTC. Translation: CASSLVRDLDYGYTF.

This clonotype was counted ten times or more. The V call is TRBV5-1, the J call TRBJ2-7; D is undetermined. Germline V gives CDR1 SGHRS, CDR2 YFSETQ. CDR3 length equals 15 residues. The germline V and J ends were trimmed by 2 bases and 1 base, with 13 bases remaining between them. The CDR3 region has the DNA TGCGCCAGCAGCTTCGGGTCCCCCCAGTCCTACGAGCAGTACTTC. The encoded protein is CASSFGSPQSYEQYF. Based on the CDR3 plus reference TRBV5-1 and TRBJ2-7, the full variable domain is KAGVTQTPRYLIKTRGQQVTLSCSPISGHRSVSWYQQTPGQGLQFLFEYFSETQRNKGNFPGRFSGRQFSNSRSEMNVSTLELGDSALYLCASSFGSPQSYEQYFGPGTRLTVT.

This clonotype was observed a few times. The chain has TRBV7-8 and TRBJ2-1; perhaps D is TRBD1 or TRBD2 (6 bases each). The CDR3 totals 15 residues. Between the trimmed V and J ends, which lost 3 bases and 5 bases, there was a span of 14 bases. The germline V gene encodes CDR1 SGHVS and CDR2 FQNEAQ. The CDR3 DNA reads as TGTGCCAGCAGCTTTGGGGGGCTCGGAAACAATGAGCAGTTCTTC. As protein: CASSFGGLGNNEQFF.